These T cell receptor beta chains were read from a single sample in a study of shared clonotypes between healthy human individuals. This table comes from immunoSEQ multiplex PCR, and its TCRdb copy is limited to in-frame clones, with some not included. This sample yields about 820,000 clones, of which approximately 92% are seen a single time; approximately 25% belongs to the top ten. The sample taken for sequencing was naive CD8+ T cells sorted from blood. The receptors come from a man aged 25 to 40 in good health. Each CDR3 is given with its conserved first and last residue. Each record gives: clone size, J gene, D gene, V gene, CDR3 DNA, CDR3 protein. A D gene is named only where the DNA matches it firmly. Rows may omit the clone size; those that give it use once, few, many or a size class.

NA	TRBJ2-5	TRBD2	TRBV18	TGTGCCAGCTCACCCGGACTAGCGGGTGGCGAGACCCAGTACTTC	CASSPGLAGGETQYF
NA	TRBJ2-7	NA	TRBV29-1	TGCAGTCACGGTCCTACGATTTACGAGCAGTACTTC	CSHGPTIYEQYF
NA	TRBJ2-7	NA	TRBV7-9	TGTGCCAGCAGCCCCGACCCCTACGAGCAGTACTTC	CASSPDPYEQYF
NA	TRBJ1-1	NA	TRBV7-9	TGTGCCAGCAGCACCGGACCGAAGGGTGAAGCTTTCTTT	CASSTGPKGEAFF
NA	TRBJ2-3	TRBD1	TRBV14	TGTGCCAGCAGCCGTAATACCATGGACAGGGGACCAGATACGCAGTATTTT	CASSRNTMDRGPDTQYF
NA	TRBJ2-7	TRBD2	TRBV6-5	TGTGCCAGCAGTTATGGTAGCGGGAGGGACGAGCAGTACTTC	CASSYGSGRDEQYF
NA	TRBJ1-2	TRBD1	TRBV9	TGTGCCAGCAGCGTGGACAGGGTGGGCTATGGCTACACCTTC	CASSVDRVGYGYTF
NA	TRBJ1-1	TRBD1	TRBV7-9	TGTGCCAGCAGCAGACAGGGCGTATCCAAATTTGCTGAAGCTTTCTTT	CASSRQGVSKFAEAFF
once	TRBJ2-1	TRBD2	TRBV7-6	TGTGCCAGCAGCTTTGCTCGGGGAGGGGATGAGCAGTTCTTC	CASSFARGGDEQFF
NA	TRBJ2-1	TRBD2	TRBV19	TGTGCCAGTAGTATGCTAGCGGGAGCTGGAGAGCAGTTCTTC	CASSMLAGAGEQFF
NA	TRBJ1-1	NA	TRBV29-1	TGCAGCGCTAAGACCGGGGGGACTGAAGCTTTCTTT	CSAKTGGTEAFF
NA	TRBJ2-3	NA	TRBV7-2	TGTGCCAGCAGCACCGCACCAGATACGCAGTATTTT	CASSTAPDTQYF
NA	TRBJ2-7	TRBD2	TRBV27	TGTGCCAGCAGTTTGTCCAAGGTCCCTCGGGAGGGCGGGGAGCAGTACTTC	CASSLSKVPREGGEQYF
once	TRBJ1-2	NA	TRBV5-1	TGCGCCAGCAGCTTGGTCAGGGAAGAAGCTAACTATGGCTACACCTTC	CASSLVREEANYGYTF
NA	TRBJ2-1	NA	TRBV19	TGTGCCAGTAGTTGGTCCTTGGGGAACTCCTACAATGAGCAGTTCTTC	CASSWSLGNSYNEQFF
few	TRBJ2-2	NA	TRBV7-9	TGTGCCAGCAGCAGGGGGACCGGGGAGCTGTTTTTT	CASSRGTGELFF
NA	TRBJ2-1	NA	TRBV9	TGTGCCAGCAGCGTAGGGTACTACAATGAGCAGTTCTTC	CASSVGYYNEQFF
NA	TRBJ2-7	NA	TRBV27	TGTGCCAGCAGAGAGGGGCCGCAGGAGCAGTACTTC	CASREGPQEQYF
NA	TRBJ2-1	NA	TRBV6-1	TGTGCCAGCAGCGCCCTCGGTGAGCAGTTCTTC	CASSALGEQFF
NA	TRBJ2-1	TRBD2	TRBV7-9	TGTGCCAGCAGCTTAGCGAGCGGGACCTACAATGAGCAGTTCTTC	CASSLASGTYNEQFF
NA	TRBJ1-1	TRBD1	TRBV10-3	TGTGCCATCAGTGAGCCGGGACAGCTAAACACTGAAGCTTTCTTT	CAISEPGQLNTEAFF
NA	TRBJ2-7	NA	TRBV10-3	TGTGCCATCAAATCCATCCTAAGCTACGAGCAGTACTTC	CAIKSILSYEQYF
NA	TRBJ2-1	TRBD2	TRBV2	TGCGCCGATAGCGGGAACCGCAATGAGCAGTTCTTC	CADSGNRNEQFF
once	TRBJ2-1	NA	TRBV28	TGTGCCAGCAGTTGCTCTACAGGGGGGGCGTCACACAATGAGCAGTTCTTC	CASSCSTGGASHNEQFF
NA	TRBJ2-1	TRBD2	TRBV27	TGTGCCACTCGGACTAGCGGGACACTTAATGAGCAGTTCTTC	CATRTSGTLNEQFF
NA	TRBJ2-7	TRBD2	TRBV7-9	TGTGCCAGCAGCTTTCAGGGAGGATGGCGGGAGGGGCAGTACTTC	CASSFQGGWREGQYF
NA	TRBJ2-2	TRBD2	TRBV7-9	TGTGCCAGCAGCTTAGAATTGGGACTAGCGGGAGTCGGCGGGGAGCTGTTTTTT	CASSLELGLAGVGGELFF
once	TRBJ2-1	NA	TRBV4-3	TGCGCCAGCAGCCAAGAAAGGTGGCGGCCAGAGGAGTTCTTC	CASSQERWRPEEFF
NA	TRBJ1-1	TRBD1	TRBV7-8	TGTGCCAGCAGCTTCCACAGGGGTAATGCGGTTGACACTGAAGCTTTCTTT	CASSFHRGNAVDTEAFF
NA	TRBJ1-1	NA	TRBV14	TGTGCCAGCAGCCAAGATTTTGGTATCGGCACTGAAGCTTTCTTT	CASSQDFGIGTEAFF
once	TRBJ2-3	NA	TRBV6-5	TGTGCCAGCAGTTACTCGACGGTAGCAGATACGCAGTATTTT	CASSYSTVADTQYF
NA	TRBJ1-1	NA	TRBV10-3	TGTGCCACCCAGGACATGAACACTGAAGCTTTCTTT	CATQDMNTEAFF
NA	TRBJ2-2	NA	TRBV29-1	TGCAGCGTCAGACAGGTTAACACCGGGGAGCTGTTTTTT	CSVRQVNTGELFF
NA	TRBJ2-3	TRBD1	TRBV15	TGTGCCACCAGCCGAGAATTACAGACAGGGACAGATACGCAGTATTTT	CATSRELQTGTDTQYF
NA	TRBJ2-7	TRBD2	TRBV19	TGTGCCAGTAGATTCGGACTAGCGGGAGACTACGAGCAGTACTTC	CASRFGLAGDYEQYF
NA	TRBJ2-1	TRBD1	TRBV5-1	TGCGCCAGCAGCTTGGTAGGGACAGGGTTTAATGAGCAGTTCTTC	CASSLVGTGFNEQFF
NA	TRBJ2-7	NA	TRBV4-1	TGCGCCAGCAGCCACGGGGTTTCCAACGAGCAGTACTTC	CASSHGVSNEQYF
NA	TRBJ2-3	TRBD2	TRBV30	TGTGCCTGGAGTACCAGCGGGAGCGCAGATACGCAGTATTTT	CAWSTSGSADTQYF
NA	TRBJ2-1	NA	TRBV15	TGTGCCACCAGCACTTCAATGAGCTCCTACAATGAGCAGTTCTTC	CATSTSMSSYNEQFF
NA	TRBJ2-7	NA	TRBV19	TGTGCCAGTGCGGGGACATCGTCCTACGAGCAGTACTTC	CASAGTSSYEQYF
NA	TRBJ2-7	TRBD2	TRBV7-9	TGTGCCAGCAGCTTAGCAAGGACTAGCTGGCAAAGGTCTCTCGAGCAGTACTTC	CASSLARTSWQRSLEQYF
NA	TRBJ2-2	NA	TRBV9	TGTGCCAGTACTTGGACAGAGAACACCGGGGAGCTGTTTTTT	CASTWTENTGELFF
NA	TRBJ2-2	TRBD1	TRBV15	TGTGCCACCGAAGAGGGGGACAGGGCGACCGGGGAGCTGTTTTTT	CATEEGDRATGELFF
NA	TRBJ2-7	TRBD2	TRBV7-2	TGTGCCAGCAGCTTCGCGGCTGCGGGAGCCTACGAGCAGTACTTC	CASSFAAAGAYEQYF
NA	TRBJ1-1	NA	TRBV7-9	TGTGCCAGCAGCCAAGGGACCGGGGTAGAAGCTTTCTTT	CASSQGTGVEAFF
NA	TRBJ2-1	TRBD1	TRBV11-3	TGTGCCAGCAGCCCAGACAGGGGTAATGAGCAGTTCTTC	CASSPDRGNEQFF
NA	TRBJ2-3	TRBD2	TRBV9	TGTGCCAGCAGCATTGGGACTAGCGGGATCTCAGATACGCAGTATTTT	CASSIGTSGISDTQYF
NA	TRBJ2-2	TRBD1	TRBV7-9	TGTGCCAGCAGCTTATCCGACAGGGAGAATACCGGGGAGCTGTTTTTT	CASSLSDRENTGELFF
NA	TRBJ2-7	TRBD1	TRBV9	TGTGCCAGCAGCGTATTCCCAGGGGGTGGAAACGAGCAGTACTTC	CASSVFPGGGNEQYF
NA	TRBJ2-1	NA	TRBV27	TGTGCCAGCAGTTTATCCCCGGAGGGCGACTACAATGAGCAGTTCTTC	CASSLSPEGDYNEQFF
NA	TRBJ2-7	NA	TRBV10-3	TGTGCCATCAGTGAGTCGGACGTCCCGGTAGAGTTCCCCTACGAGCAGTACTTC	CAISESDVPVEFPYEQYF
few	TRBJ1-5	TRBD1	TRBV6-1	TGTGCCAGCAGTGCGACAGGGGTAGGGGTCTATAGCAATCAGCCCCAGCATTTT	CASSATGVGVYSNQPQHF
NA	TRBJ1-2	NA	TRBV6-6	TGTGCCAGCGGGGATGATGGCTACACCTTC	CASGDDGYTF
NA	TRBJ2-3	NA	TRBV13	TGTGCCAGCAGCTCCAGTCCAGCAGATACGCAGTATTTT	CASSSSPADTQYF